This TCR beta chain was obtained from a study of T cells in Graves' hyperthyroidism and ophthalmopathy. Study summary: Peripheral blood was obtained at initial diagnosis, preceding any treatment.

As concerns this clonotype: Its antigen is undetermined.

Ophthalmopathy in the patients scored at least 3 on Clinical Activity Score and at least 4 on NOSPECS grade, lasting under 3 months. Fresh peripheral blood, roughly 10 ml, was the source of the PBMCs. Trimming pared 5 bases from V and 7 bases from J, leaving 11 bases between. This CDR3 is 13 amino acids long. Germline CDR1 SGHTA, CDR2 FQGTGA. Notes on the study in general: Ophthalmopathy got predicted by the model a median around 6.6 months before its onset.

The TCR beta CDR3 regions underwent amplification using RNA transcripts as the source. The HTBI primer set drove a first-round RT-PCR of the TCR CDR3. TCRdb passed the multiplex PCR reads through MiXCR, listing each CDR3 protein once. Here the sample spans about 480,000 distinct CDR3 sequences, roughly 25% being singletons. The sample was blood. V is TRBV7-3 and J is TRBJ2-2; D remains ambiguous. The origin of this receptor is a woman aged 30 to 39 with Graves' ophthalmopathy. The CDR3 sequence: CASSPLGHGELFF. CDR3 nucleotide sequence: TGTGCCAGCAGCCCCCTCGGGCACGGGGAGCTGTTTTTT.